The 31 T cell receptor beta chains given below trace back to one sample, sequenced in a study of blood T cell repertoires in COVID-19. Only in-frame clones appear in the TCRdb table, and some are missing; sequencing was by immunoSEQ multiplex PCR. The table includes more than 120,000 clones, approximately 80% detected once. Sequenced: peripheral blood. These TCRs come from a human donor in a cohort sampled during active COVID-19.

V usage is TRBV11-2 and J usage is TRBJ1-2, with 8 positions matching TRBD1. The V gene end was trimmed by 2 bases and the J gene end by 8 bases; junction bases not matched to a gene: 4. The germline gives CDR1 SGHAT, CDR2 FQNNGV. The CDR3 is 13 residues long. Here the CDR3 reads CASSLYRGEGYTF. The CDR3 nucleotides read TGTGCCAGCAGCTTATACAGGGGGGAAGGCTACACCTTC.

This chain uses TRBV9 with TRBJ1-3; 7 bases map to TRBD1. J was trimmed by 2 bases and V by 0 bases; bases with no gene match: 5. The V gene's germline CDR1 is SGDLS and CDR2 YYNGEE. The CDR3 extends over 16 amino acids. This chain's CDR3 is CASSVESRGTGNTIYF. Here the CDR3 DNA reads TGTGCCAGCAGCGTAGAGAGCAGGGGGACTGGAAACACCATATATTTT.

This chain joins TRBV18 and TRBJ2-2; 8 nucleotides match TRBD1. Germline V lookup: CDR1 KGHSH, CDR2 LQKENI. V lost 4 bases, J lost 6 bases, and 19 bases stayed unmatched. This CDR3 comprises 19 residues. The CDR3 here is CASSLDRQGSIDWPGELFF. CDR3 bases: TGTGCCAGCTCACTAGACAGACAGGGGTCTATCGATTGGCCCGGGGAGCTGTTTTTT.

This clone was observed a handful of times. The genes are TRBV28 and TRBJ1-5; no definite D call. The CDR3 totals 20 residues. Looked up from germline, CDR1 is MDHEN and CDR2 is SYDVKM. V gave up 7 bases and J gave up 1 base, with 29 bases separating them. CDR3 sequence (DNA): TGTGCCAGCAATATCCAATCCGGGAGGAGGGTAAGGTCCAGCAATCAGCCCCAGCATTTT. This encodes CASNIQSGRRVRSSNQPQHF.

This rearrangement joins TRBV2 to TRBJ2-2; no firm D call. Trimming cost V 7 bases and J 4 bases, with 10 bases left between them. This CDR3 comprises 13 residues. CDR1 SNHLY and CDR2 FYNNEI come from the germline V gene. CDR3: CASIVPGTGELFF. CDR3 in DNA: TGTGCCAGCATCGTTCCGGGCACCGGGGAGCTGTTTTTT. Looking up the rest from reference TRBV2 and TRBJ2-2 gives the full variable domain: EPEVTQTPSHQVTQMGQEVILRCVPISNHLYFYWYRQILGQKVEFLVSFYNNEISEKSEIFDDQFSVERPDGSNFTLKIRSTKLEDSAMYFCASIVPGTGELFFGEGSRLTVL.

This chain links TRBV4-2 with TRBJ1-2; TRBD1 aligns across 10 bases. Germline CDR1 and CDR2: LGHNA and YNFKEQ. The CDR3 totals 16 residues. V gave up 0 bases and J gave up 5 bases; unmatched junction bases: 6. CDR3 residues: CASSQEVGQGVYGYTF. The CDR3 bases are TGTGCCAGCAGCCAAGAGGTTGGACAGGGGGTATATGGCTACACCTTC.

This clone was counted once. V and J are TRBV18 and TRBJ1-5, with 7 bases lining up with TRBD1. The CDR3 is 14 residues long. V trimming: 6 bases; J trimming: 7 bases; junction bases outside the gene matches: 9. CDR1 is KGHSH and CDR2 is LQKENI in the germline V gene. The CDR3 is CASSSTGERQPQHF. The CDR3 DNA sequence: TGTGCCAGCTCCTCTACAGGGGAGAGGCAGCCCCAGCATTTT.

The chain recombines TRBV5-1 with TRBJ2-7; 9 bases map to TRBD1. The germline gives CDR1 SGHRS, CDR2 YFSETQ. V shed 4 bases and J 3 bases; nucleotides not matched to a gene: 8. This CDR3 is built from 15 residues. The CDR3, as DNA: TGCGCCAGCAGCCCGGCTTTGGGACAGGGCTACGAGCAGTACTTC. Amino acids: CASSPALGQGYEQYF.

This clone was observed a few times. The chain recombines TRBV4-2 with TRBJ2-3; 10 bases are a match to TRBD2. Germline V gives CDR1 LGHNA, CDR2 YNFKEQ. J was trimmed by 6 bases and V by 1 base; bases with no gene match: 7. CDR3 size: 16 residues. CDR3 protein: CASSQVSAGGLDTQYF. In nucleotides, the CDR3 is TGTGCCAGCAGCCAAGTATCAGCGGGGGGGCTGGATACGCAGTATTTT.

The chain carries TRBV7-2 and TRBJ2-3; TRBD2 aligns across 14 bases. V lost 5 bases, J lost 4 bases, and 5 bases stayed unmatched. Germline assignment: CDR1 SGHTA and CDR2 FQGNSA. The CDR3 contains 16 residues. In DNA form, the CDR3 reads TGTGCCAGCAGCCAGGGACTAGCGGGAGCCTCAGATACGCAGTATTTT. Residues: CASSQGLAGASDTQYF.

The V gene is TRBV4-1, the J gene TRBJ1-1; D not resolved. The germline gives CDR1 MGHRA, CDR2 YSYEKL. CDR3 length equals 18 residues. The V end lost 1 base, the J end lost 1 base, and 19 bases lay between the germline ends. The CDR3 region has the DNA TGCGCCAGCAGCCAAGGACTCCTCTCTCGCATAGGGAACACTGAAGCTTTCTTT. This translates into CASSQGLLSRIGNTEAFF.

The CDR3 protein is CASSTPGGYEQYF. The CDR3 coding sequence is TGTGCCAGTAGTACCCCCGGGGGCTACGAGCAGTACTTC. The V gene is TRBV19, the J gene TRBJ2-7; possible D gene TRBD2, 6 bases. Trimming stripped 4 bases from V and 3 bases from J, with 10 bases between. CDR3 length: 13 amino acids. In germline, CDR1 is LNHDA, CDR2 SQIVND (reference sequence).

This chain connects TRBV5-8 to TRBJ2-1, with TRBD2 as a possible D gene (6 bases). Germline CDR1 is SGHTS and CDR2 is YDEGEE. Trimming stripped 4 bases from V and 3 bases from J, with 11 bases between. The CDR3 has 14 amino acids. This CDR3 reads CASSQRANYNEQFF. As DNA, the CDR3 is TGTGCCAGCAGCCAGCGGGCCAACTACAATGAGCAGTTCTTC.

There are a few counts of this clone. The V gene is TRBV30, the J gene TRBJ1-5, with a possible D match to TRBD1 (5 bases). The V gene's germline CDR1 is GTSNPN and CDR2 SVGIG (reference sequence). V gave up 1 base and J gave up 3 bases, with 10 bases separating them. There are 14 residues in the CDR3. CDR3 residues: CAWSEGALNQPQHF. The CDR3 nucleotides read TGTGCCTGGAGTGAAGGGGCTCTCAATCAGCCCCAGCATTTT.

The chain links TRBV7-2 to TRBJ2-2; D gene uncertain. Germline loops: CDR1 SGHTA, CDR2 FQGNSA. The CDR3 loop spans 16 amino acids. The V end was cut by 5 bases, the J end by 4 bases, with 17 bases between. The DNA of the CDR3 is TGTGCCAGCAGCCCTACATCGACTTTGTCCACCGGGGAGCTGTTTTTT. The encoded protein is CASSPTSTLSTGELFF.

The rearrangement links TRBV10-3 to TRBJ2-1; maybe TRBD1 (5 bases). The CDR3 has 15 residues. The V gene lost 5 bases and the J gene lost 5 bases, with 16 bases spanning the gap. Germline lookup yields CDR1 ENHRY and CDR2 SYGVKD. The chain's CDR3 is CAISRQLTGNNEQFF. Written as DNA, the CDR3 is TGTGCCATCAGTCGACAGTTAACGGGCAACAATGAGCAGTTCTTC.

This chain joins TRBV11-2 and TRBJ1-4; 9 bases map to TRBD1. V was clipped by 3 bases and J by 7 bases; unmatched bases: 3. CDR3 length: 14 amino acids. Per germline, CDR1 SGHAT and CDR2 FQNNGV. CDR3 bases: TGTGCCAGCAGCTTCCGGACAGGGGTTGAAAAACTGTTTTTT. It translates to CASSFRTGVEKLFF.

The chain joins TRBV30 to TRBJ1-1; 8 nucleotides match TRBD1. Per the germline V gene, CDR1 is GTSNPN and CDR2 is SVGIG (reference sequence). Unmatched junction bases numbered 0, after V lost 3 bases and J lost 0 bases. The CDR3 sequence is 13 residues long. CDR3 in DNA: TGTGCCTGGAGGGACAGGGTGAACACTGAAGCTTTCTTT. This encodes CAWRDRVNTEAFF.

This rearrangement joins TRBV2 to TRBJ1-5, with TRBD1 matching over 7 bases. J lost 4 bases, V lost 4 bases, and 10 bases had no gene match. The CDR3 runs 16 residues. CDR1 and CDR2 (germline): SNHLY, FYNNEI. In DNA, the CDR3 is TGTGCCAGCAGTGTAGGACAGGCTGGTCAGAATCAGCCCCAGCATTTT. Its translation is CASSVGQAGQNQPQHF. Using reference TRBV2 and TRBJ1-5 for the parts outside the CDR3, the full variable domain is EPEVTQTPSHQVTQMGQEVILRCVPISNHLYFYWYRQILGQKVEFLVSFYNNEISEKSEIFDDQFSVERPDGSNFTLKIRSTKLEDSAMYFCASSVGQAGQNQPQHFGDGTRLSIL.

This chain links TRBV21-1 with TRBJ1-2; the table's D call, TRBD1, has no DNA check behind it. TRBV21-1 is flagged as a pseudogene. The CDR3 loop spans 17 amino acids. CDR3 sequence: CASSIRTDSCLNYGYTF. The CDR3 DNA is TGTGCCAGCAGCATCCGGACAGATAGCTGCCTGAACTATGGCTACACCTTC.

V gene TRBV19 combines with J gene TRBJ2-6, with D uncertain. Trimming cost V 6 bases and J 0 bases, with 9 bases left between them. CDR3 length: 15 residues. Germline CDR1 LNHDA, CDR2 SQIVND (reference sequence). CDR3 in DNA: TGTGCCAGTAGGGGCACGAACTCTGGGGCCAACGTCCTGACTTTC. Residues: CASRGTNSGANVLTF.

The J gene is TRBJ1-4, the V gene TRBV19; no clear D. CDR1 and CDR2 (germline): LNHDA, SQIVND (reference sequence). The V and J ends lost 4 bases and 7 bases respectively, with 13 bases between them. The CDR3 consists of 14 residues. CDR3 amino acids: CASSRWSLGEKLFF. CDR3 DNA: TGTGCCAGTAGTAGATGGAGTCTGGGTGAAAAACTGTTTTTT.

The rearrangement joins TRBV7-6 to TRBJ1-2; 9 bases agree with TRBD1. J lost 4 bases, V lost 0 bases, and 9 bases had no gene match. Per the germline V gene, CDR1 is SGHVS and CDR2 is FNYEAQ. This CDR3 spans 17 amino acids. The CDR3 DNA is TGTGCCAGCAGCTTAGCTGGGGCACAGGGGGCGTTCTATGGCTACACCTTC. Translation: CASSLAGAQGAFYGYTF. Based on the CDR3 plus reference TRBV7-6 and TRBJ1-2, the full variable domain is GAGVSQSPRYKVTKRGQDVALRCDPISGHVSLYWYRQALGQGPEFLTYFNYEAQQDKSGLPNDRFSAERPEGSISTLTIQRTEQRDSAMYRCASSLAGAQGAFYGYTFGSGTRLTVV.

The chain couples TRBV28 to TRBJ2-7; D might be TRBD1 (6 bases). CDR1 and CDR2 from the germline V gene are MDHEN and SYDVKM. Trimming stripped 2 bases from V and 4 bases from J, with 12 bases between. The CDR3 consists of 14 residues. The CDR3 loop is CASSLGGGLYEQYV. In DNA form, the CDR3 reads TGTGCCAGCAGTTTAGGGGGCGGGTTGTACGAGCAGTACGTC.

This clone occurred a few times. This rearrangement joins TRBV24-1 to TRBJ2-5; possibly TRBD1 for D (6 bases). Germline values: CDR1 KGHDR, CDR2 SFDVKD. This CDR3 is built from 12 residues. V was trimmed by 9 bases and J by 1 base, leaving 8 bases between them. The CDR3 loop reads CATQQGQETQYF. The CDR3 bases are TGTGCCACCCAACAGGGCCAAGAGACCCAGTACTTC.

DNA for the CDR3: TGTGCCAGCAGCCTTTCTAGCGAAGTCTACAATGAGCAGTTCTTC. It translates to CASSLSSEVYNEQFF. The genes are TRBV11-3 and TRBJ2-1; D possibly corresponds to TRBD2 (6 bases). Germline CDR1 is SGHNT and CDR2 is YENEEA. V was shortened by 5 bases and J by 3 bases, with 14 bases between the two germline ends. The CDR3 has 15 residues.

The J gene is TRBJ2-7, the V gene TRBV19; 9 bases match TRBD2. The CDR3 is 14 amino acids. The V gene's germline CDR1 is LNHDA and CDR2 SQIVND (reference sequence). V shed 4 bases and J 6 bases; nucleotides not matched to a gene: 7. CDR3 nucleotides: TGTGCCAGTAGTAGCGGGAGGGACCGGTCCGAGCAGTACGTC. This codes for CASSSGRDRSEQYV.

This clone has only a few counts. The chain uses TRBV7-2 and TRBJ2-1; the D gene is possibly TRBD2 (5 bases). This CDR3 contains 14 residues. The V gene's germline CDR1 is SGHTA and CDR2 FQGNSA. Deletions cut 2 bases from V and 9 bases from J, with 14 bases between. Here the CDR3 reads CASSLHREVSEQFF. The CDR3 DNA reads TGTGCCAGCAGCTTACACCGGGAAGTTTCTGAGCAGTTCTTC.

The chain joins TRBV6-1 to TRBJ2-3, with 12 bases that match TRBD2. This CDR3 has 16 residues. Trimming cost V 5 bases and J 7 bases; bases outside gene matches: 10. Germline CDR1 and CDR2: MNHNS and SASEGT. The CDR3: CASSKETSGGFYTQYF. The CDR3, as DNA: TGTGCCAGCAGTAAAGAAACTAGCGGGGGGTTTTATACGCAGTATTTT.

The chain uses TRBV19 and TRBJ2-7, with 8 bases matching TRBD1. V dropped 7 bases and J dropped 6; count of bases not matched to a gene: 8. The CDR3 totals 13 residues. Germline V CDR1 and CDR2: LNHDA, SQIVND (reference sequence). The CDR3 nucleotides read TGTGCCAGTAATTTCAGGGGGCGAGGCGAGCAGTACTTC. It specifies CASNFRGRGEQYF.

In its sample, this clone was seen a few times. The chain recombines TRBV5-1 with TRBJ2-3, with 13 bases fitting TRBD2. Germline trimming cut 0 bases from V and 2 bases from J; bases unmatched to any gene: 3. Germline-derived CDR1 and CDR2 are SGHRS and YFSETQ. The CDR3 totals 17 residues. Here the CDR3 reads CASSLELAGGPTDTQYF. The CDR3 DNA follows: TGCGCCAGCAGCTTGGAACTAGCGGGAGGGCCCACAGATACGCAGTATTTT.